This T cell receptor (beta chain) was identified in a study of blood T cell repertoires in COVID-19. Profiled with immunoSEQ multiplex PCR; TCRdb holds only in-frame clones, not every one. The data show 250,000 to 300,000 clones, roughly 90% seen once. The ends lost 3 bases at V and 6 bases at J; junction bases unmatched: 3. Germline lookup yields CDR1 MRHNA and CDR2 SNTAGT. The CDR3 is 15 residues long. Sequencing used peripheral blood. This chain joins TRBV6-4 and TRBJ2-2; 11 bases are a match to TRBD2. The clonotype originates from a man between 45 and 60 years old with acute or convalescent COVID-19. As DNA, the CDR3 is TGTGCCAGCAGTGAAACTAGCGGGGGATCCGGGGAGCTGTTTTTT. Amino acid sequence: CASSETSGGSGELFF.